The 26 T cell receptor beta chains reported below all come from one sample, sequenced in a study of beta chain features in type 1 diabetes. The authors reverse transcribed all of the isolated RNA, so sequencing captured expressed TCRB transcripts. Libraries were prepared by immunoSEQ multiplex PCR; TCRdb keeps only in-frame clonotypes and omits some of them. The sample contains roughly 150,000 clones, around 10% of which appear only once. Sequencing input: central memory CD4+ T cells from blood. The receptors derive from a man aged 18-30 years in good health.

This clone was counted a single time. The V call is TRBV18, the J call TRBJ2-2, with unresolved D. This CDR3 has 13 amino acids. V lost 3 bases, J lost 1 base, and 3 bases lay in between. The germline gives CDR1 KGHSH, CDR2 LQKENI. The CDR3 region has the DNA TGTGCCAGCTCACCGGGGAACACCGGGGAGCTGTTTTTT. Translated, it gives CASSPGNTGELFF.

This clone was picked up a small number of times. The chain employs TRBV29-1 and TRBJ1-2; 8 bases are a match to TRBD1. The CDR3 extends over 13 amino acids. CDR1 is SQVTM, CDR2 ANQGSEA, per germline. Trimming cost V 4 bases and J 5 bases; bases outside gene matches: 6. CDR3 nucleotide sequence: TGCAGCGTTGGGGTGGACAGGGCGTATGGCTACACCTTC. Translating it yields CSVGVDRAYGYTF. Together with reference TRBV29-1 and TRBJ1-2, the CDR3 gives the full variable domain: SAVISQKPSRDICQRGTSLTIQCQVDSQVTMMFWYRQQPGQSLTLIATANQGSEATYESGFVIDKFPISRPNLTFSTLTVSNMSPEDSSIYLCSVGVDRAYGYTFGSGTRLTVV.

At least ten counts were recorded for this clone. The CDR3 here is CASSRGPEQFF. CDR3 DNA: TGTGCCAGCAGCCGCGGACCGGAGCAGTTCTTC. V gene TRBV14 combines with J gene TRBJ2-1; D unclear. Deletions cut 4 bases from V and 10 bases from J, with 8 bases between. This CDR3 region has 11 residues. Germline values: CDR1 SGHDN, CDR2 FVKESK.

This chain uses TRBV2 with TRBJ2-5; no reliable D call. This CDR3 has 12 amino acids. V was clipped by 0 bases and J by 9 bases, with 8 bases between them. Germline-derived CDR1 and CDR2 are SNHLY and FYNNEI. The CDR3 region is CASSEAERSQYF. CDR3 in DNA: TGTGCCAGCAGTGAAGCAGAGAGGTCCCAGTACTTC.

This clone has only a few counts. The chain uses TRBV29-1 and TRBJ2-4, with 10 positions matching TRBD1. There are 13 residues in the CDR3. Per germline, CDR1 SQVTM and CDR2 ANQGSEA. Unmatched junction bases numbered 4, after V lost 6 bases and J lost 5 bases. CDR3 residues: CSVGQGGQNIQYF. CDR3 nucleotide sequence: TGCAGCGTAGGACAGGGGGGACAAAACATTCAGTACTTC.

The rearrangement joins TRBV5-1 to TRBJ2-7; 12 bases agree with TRBD1. CDR3 length: 14 residues. V shed 4 bases, J shed 6 bases, and the junction held 5 bases outside the gene matches. In germline, CDR1 is SGHRS, CDR2 YFSETQ. CDR3 coding DNA: TGCGCCAGCAGCGTAGGGACAGGGGGCGTCGAGCAGTACTTC. This sequence encodes CASSVGTGGVEQYF.

This clone was seen a few times. Germline and junction disagree at one end, which may indicate a read error. The chain employs TRBV6-6 and TRBJ2-1; 9 bases map to TRBD1. Germline V gene lookup returns CDR1 MNHNY and CDR2 SVGAGI (reference sequence). The CDR3 loop spans 13 amino acids. The CDR3 spells CASSFRTGDRWVF. The CDR3, as DNA: TGTGCCAGCAGTTTTCGGACAGGGGATAGATGGGTCTTC.

The chain links TRBV6-1 to TRBJ2-3; D ambiguous. Germline CDR1 and CDR2: MNHNS and SASEGT. The CDR3 consists of 13 residues. Deletions cut 6 bases from V and 0 bases from J, with 7 bases between. Here the CDR3 reads CASRVLSTDTQYF. DNA of the CDR3: TGTGCCAGCAGAGTACTTAGCACAGATACGCAGTATTTT.

The chain is built from TRBV7-6 and TRBJ2-1, with a tentative D call TRBD1 (6 bases). CDR1 SGHVS and CDR2 FNYEAQ come from the germline V gene. V dropped 5 bases and J dropped 5 bases, with 13 bases sitting between them. There are 14 residues in the CDR3. The CDR3 spells CASSLPTGNNEQFF. In DNA form, the CDR3 reads TGTGCCAGCAGCCTTCCTACAGGGAACAATGAGCAGTTCTTC.

This clone was detected a few times. The chain has TRBV7-2 and TRBJ2-7; D possibly corresponds to TRBD2 (6 bases). The V and J ends lost 7 bases and 0 bases respectively, with 16 bases between them. This CDR3 region has 15 residues. Germline loops: CDR1 SGHTA, CDR2 FQGNSA. CDR3 residues: CASTYGVGGSYEQYF. The CDR3 nucleotides are TGTGCCAGCACCTATGGGGTGGGGGGCTCCTACGAGCAGTACTTC.

The J gene is TRBJ1-4, the V gene TRBV7-9; 7 bases fit TRBD1. The CDR3 is 14 amino acids. The J segment lost 4 bases and the V segment lost 5 bases, leaving 4 bases of the junction unmatched. Germline V gene sequence: CDR1 SEHNR, CDR2 FQNEAQ (reference sequence). CDR3 coding DNA: TGTGCCAGCAGCCAGGACAGGCATAATGAAAAACTGTTTTTT. Protein product: CASSQDRHNEKLFF. The full variable domain, completed using reference TRBV7-9 and TRBJ1-4, is DTGVSQNPRHKITKRGQNVTFRCDPISEHNRLYWYRQTLGQGPEFLTYFQNEAQLEKSRLLSDRFSAERPKGSFSTLEIQRTEQGDSAMYLCASSQDRHNEKLFFGSGTQLSVL.

This clone was detected only once. The chain employs TRBV28 and TRBJ2-5, with TRBD2 identical over 10 bases. V lost 6 bases, J lost 6 bases, and 13 bases stayed unmatched. Germline assignment: CDR1 MDHEN and CDR2 SYDVKM. The CDR3 spans 16 residues. The CDR3 sequence is CASSPAQRGGGKTQYF. The CDR3 region has the DNA TGTGCCAGCAGCCCCGCTCAGCGGGGGGGCGGAAAGACCCAGTACTTC. The complete variable domain, with remaining parts taken from reference TRBV28 and TRBJ2-5, reads DVKVTQSSRYLVKRTGEKVFLECVQDMDHENMFWYRQDPGLGLRLIYFSYDVKMKEKGDIPEGYSVSREKKERFSLILESASTNQTSMYLCASSPAQRGGGKTQYFGPGTRLLVL.

This clone was seen only a few times. J is TRBJ2-6 and V is TRBV5-1; D may be TRBD2 (6 bases). CDR3 size: 16 residues. Trimming cost V 0 bases and J 2 bases, with 9 bases left between them. The germline V gene encodes CDR1 SGHRS and CDR2 YFSETQ. The CDR3 bases are TGCGCCAGCAGCTTGGTCGGGGGTGCTGGGGCCAACGTCCTGACTTTC. Translating gives CASSLVGGAGANVLTF. The full variable domain, rest sourced from reference TRBV5-1 and TRBJ2-6, is KAGVTQTPRYLIKTRGQQVTLSCSPISGHRSVSWYQQTPGQGLQFLFEYFSETQRNKGNFPGRFSGRQFSNSRSEMNVSTLELGDSALYLCASSLVGGAGANVLTFGAGSRLTVL.

V and J are TRBV9 and TRBJ2-1; TRBD1 aligns across 11 bases. The CDR3 sequence is 15 residues long. V was clipped by 4 bases and J by 4 bases; unmatched bases: 4. Germline CDR1 and CDR2: SGDLS and YYNGEE. The CDR3 DNA reads TGTGCCAGCAGCCCCGGGGACAGGGGGTACAATGAGCAGTTCTTC. This translates into CASSPGDRGYNEQFF.

The chain links TRBV2 to TRBJ2-7, with D perhaps matching TRBD2 (6 bases). Germline V lookup: CDR1 SNHLY, CDR2 FYNNEI. Trimming cost V 1 base and J 2 bases, with 9 bases left between them. This CDR3 has 14 residues. CDR3 bases: TGTGCCAGCAGTGAAGGGGACTTCCCCTACGAGCAGTACTTC. It is translated as CASSEGDFPYEQYF.

This clone has just a few counts. The sample has other DNA sequences that encode this CDR3 too. The chain joins TRBV5-1 to TRBJ2-6; weak D call: TRBD1 (6 bases). V lost 5 bases and J lost 3, with 9 bases in between. Germline loops: CDR1 SGHRS, CDR2 YFSETQ. The CDR3 is made up of 14 amino acids. The CDR3 region has the DNA TGCGCCAGCAGACAGGGTGGTGGGGCCAACGTCCTGACTTTC. It is translated as CASRQGGGANVLTF. The variable domain in full, with the rest retrieved from reference TRBV5-1 and TRBJ2-6, is KAGVTQTPRYLIKTRGQQVTLSCSPISGHRSVSWYQQTPGQGLQFLFEYFSETQRNKGNFPGRFSGRQFSNSRSEMNVSTLELGDSALYLCASRQGGGANVLTFGAGSRLTVL.

This clone has only a few counts. This chain joins TRBV4-3 and TRBJ1-1, with unresolved D. The V gene's germline CDR1 is LGHNA and CDR2 YSLEER. CDR3 size: 17 residues. V lost 0 bases to trimming and J lost 8 bases, with 22 bases between them. The CDR3 reads CASSQDPQYTARVEAFF. CDR3 DNA: TGCGCCAGCAGCCAAGATCCCCAATATACTGCCCGAGTGGAAGCTTTCTTT.

The CDR3 spells CASSRQGGNNEQFF. The CDR3 bases are TGTGCCAGCAGCCGTCAAGGGGGCAACAATGAGCAGTTCTTC. This sequence joins TRBV4-2 and TRBJ2-1, with 7 positions matching TRBD1. Losses at the gene ends were 4 bases for V and 5 bases for J; bases not matched to a gene: 5. The germline gives CDR1 LGHNA, CDR2 YNFKEQ. This CDR3 contains 14 residues.

This clone was seen more than once but under ten times. The sample contains more than one DNA sequence encoding this CDR3. The V gene is TRBV18, the J gene TRBJ1-1; D is undetermined. This CDR3 contains 12 residues. V was pared by 2 bases and J by 4 bases, with 5 bases between. Germline V gene data show CDR1 as KGHSH and CDR2 as LQKENI. The CDR3, as DNA: TGTGCCAGCTCACCAGGGCTCACTGAAGCTTTCTTT. Translating it yields CASSPGLTEAFF.

V is TRBV19 and J is TRBJ1-2, with D hard to call. The CDR3 is 12 residues long. In germline, CDR1 is LNHDA, CDR2 SQIVND (reference sequence). The V end was cut by 9 bases, the J end by 3 bases, with 11 bases between. The CDR3 nucleotides read TGTGCCAGCCGACAAAAATACTATGGCTACACCTTC. Translating gives CASRQKYYGYTF.

This chain connects TRBV9 to TRBJ1-6; unclear D gene. Germline V gene lookup returns CDR1 SGDLS and CDR2 YYNGEE. CDR3 length: 14 residues. V was pared by 0 bases and J by 10 bases, with 11 bases between. This chain's CDR3 is CASSVEGNVSPLHF. DNA for the CDR3: TGTGCCAGCAGCGTAGAAGGGAATGTGTCACCCCTCCACTTT. The whole variable domain, remainder taken from reference TRBV9 and TRBJ1-6, is DSGVTQTPKHLITATGQRVTLRCSPRSGDLSVYWYQQSLDQGLQFLIQYYNGEERAKGNILERFSAQQFPDLHSELNLSSLELGDSALYFCASSVEGNVSPLHFGNGTRLTVT.

This clone appeared a few times. The V and J genes are TRBV5-1 and TRBJ1-6; D unresolved. Trimming removed 0 bases from V and 11 bases from J, with 12 bases in between. There are 14 residues in the CDR3. Germline assignment: CDR1 SGHRS and CDR2 YFSETQ. In DNA, the CDR3 is TGCGCCAGCAGCTTGGGGCAGGACCGCGCACCCCTCCACTTT. Its translation is CASSLGQDRAPLHF.

This clone was counted at least ten times. The chain carries TRBV19 and TRBJ2-1; 8 bases match TRBD2. The CDR3 length is 15 residues. The junction had 6 bases not matched to a gene; V was cut back by 7 bases and J by 1 base. The germline V gene has CDR1 LNHDA and CDR2 SQIVND (reference sequence). CDR3 DNA sequence: TGTGCCAGTAAGTTGGGACTAGGGTCCTACAATGAGCAGTTCTTC. Translated: CASKLGLGSYNEQFF.

This clone has a handful of counts. This sequence joins TRBV10-3 and TRBJ2-2, with a tentative D call TRBD1 (5 bases). V lost 3 bases, J lost 5 bases, and 13 bases lay in between. The germline CDR1 and CDR2 sequences are ENHRY and SYGVKD. This CDR3 region has 15 residues. The CDR3 region has the DNA TGTGCCATCAGTGACTACCAGAGACAGACCGGGGAGCTGTTTTTT. Amino acids: CAISDYQRQTGELFF.

V gene TRBV23-1 combines with J gene TRBJ2-1; TRBD1 is a possible D gene (5 bases). TRBV23-1 is an open reading frame, and its role is uncertain. The CDR3 is 15 residues long. Trimming shortened V by 0 bases and J by 2 bases, and 8 bases separated the two germline ends. CDR3 in DNA: TGCGCCAGCAGTCAATCGGCAGGGACCTACAATGAGCAGTTCTTC. Its protein product is CASSQSAGTYNEQFF.

The count of this clone is one. The junction does not match germline at one end; this may be a read error. The rearrangement links TRBV7-7 to TRBJ2-2; 7 bases are shared with TRBD1. The germline V gene has CDR1 SSHAT and CDR2 FNYEAQ (reference sequence). This CDR3 has 15 amino acids. The CDR3 loop reads CASSFGQVGTGELFF. DNA of the CDR3: TGTGCTAGCAGCTTCGGACAGGTCGGAACCGGGGAGCTGTTTTTT.